The present entry profiles one TCR beta chain with its context. This clonotype showed up just a few times. The antigen this receptor binds is unknown. One base away there is no much larger clone; base qualities are not given. Library construction relied on 5' RACE. TCRdb shows the sequencer as Illumina HiSeq 2000. Template switching added a universal primer binding site, and the final cDNA carried a unique molecular identifier that allowed TCR cDNA molecules to be counted accurately. Specific primers in the conserved constant-segment region were used to synthesize first-strand cDNA for TCR alpha and beta chains. To control for contamination, every cDNA library carried two barcodes: a SMART-Mk sample barcode plus Illumina barcodes. TruSeq adapter sequences, together with Illumina sample barcodes, were added in two successive PCR steps. The Illumina HiSeq platform was used with custom primers to sequence TCR alpha and beta cDNA libraries. As for the original processing: Raw reads were processed with MiGEC to extract unique molecular identifiers, and MiXCR was used to determine CDR3 positions. Recombination models were inferred per individual with the repgenHMM and IGoR tools using an EM algorithm. The tcR package in R was used for shared clonotype analysis, with sharing normalized by the product of cloneset sizes. Out-of-frame nonproductive sequences were analyzed to study raw recombination free of thymic and clonal selection effects. Using fastp at Q25 and MiXCR, TCRdb reprocessed the public reads and kept productive beta chains. One record per CDR3 amino acid sequence lists the most common genes and DNA. The V and J calls, along with clone size, are taken from TCRdb and not from the paper's own processing. This sample comprises about 240,000 distinct CDR3 sequences, 7.5% of them detected only once. Together, the top ten hold about 5.8% of the sample.

These data belong to a study of identical twins (dated by TCRdb to 2016 to 2017). About the study as a whole: The study deep-sequenced TCR alpha and beta repertoires from monozygotic twins, unrelated adults of various ages and cord blood to test whether fetal clonotypes persist. Replicate twin experiments were performed at different times using different library preparation protocols to rule out contamination.

All donors were healthy Caucasians. The twin cohort consisted of three pairs of female monozygotic twins, all aged about 18 to 30 years. Positive isolation kits from Invitrogen were used to isolate the CD4+ and CD8+ T cell populations. The full study reports these points: Recombination models systematically underestimated out-of-frame TCR alpha sharing in monozygotic twins but agreed with sharing between unrelated individuals. Conclusions relied on cross-sectional statistical analysis, since the same donors could not be followed over many years. Compared with coincidental sharing between unrelated individuals, an excess of low generation-probability sequences was observed among out-of-frame TCR alpha sequences shared between twins. Invariant T cells such as MAIT and iNKT could partly confound zero-insertion analyses, although diverse VJ usage argued against such confounding for most clonotypes. Abundant cord blood beta clonotypes carried fewer insertions; young adult naive repertoires showed a weaker similar trend, while memory repertoires showed none. The excess sharing between twins in beta out-of-frame sequences was weaker because fewer shared sequences reduced the signal-to-noise ratio.

From its cysteine to its phenylalanine, the CDR3 spans 18 amino acids. The read is trimmed to its CDR3 DNA, 54 bases read in frame from base 1. V lost 4 bases and J lost 0 bases; the stretch between them is 16 bases long. CDR1 and CDR2 (LGHDT, YNNKEL) derive from the germline V gene (reference sequence). The same data also contributed to another study, on yellow fever vaccine responses in identical twins. The second study's paper adds: According to the authors, in identical twins the way T cells responded to vaccination appeared partly convergent and partly personalized. In the study, vaccine-responding T cell clones were precisely tracked in identical twins.

The receptor comes from a woman aged 18-29 years in good health. Sequenced input: CD8+ T cells sorted from blood. The rearranged chain carries TRBV3-1 and TRBJ2-6; TRBD1 is perhaps the D gene, given 5 matching bases. The DNA reads TGTGCCAGCAGCCTCCTCTGGGCAGGGATCTCTGGGGCCAACGTCCTGACTTTC. The encoded protein is CASSLLWAGISGANVLTF.